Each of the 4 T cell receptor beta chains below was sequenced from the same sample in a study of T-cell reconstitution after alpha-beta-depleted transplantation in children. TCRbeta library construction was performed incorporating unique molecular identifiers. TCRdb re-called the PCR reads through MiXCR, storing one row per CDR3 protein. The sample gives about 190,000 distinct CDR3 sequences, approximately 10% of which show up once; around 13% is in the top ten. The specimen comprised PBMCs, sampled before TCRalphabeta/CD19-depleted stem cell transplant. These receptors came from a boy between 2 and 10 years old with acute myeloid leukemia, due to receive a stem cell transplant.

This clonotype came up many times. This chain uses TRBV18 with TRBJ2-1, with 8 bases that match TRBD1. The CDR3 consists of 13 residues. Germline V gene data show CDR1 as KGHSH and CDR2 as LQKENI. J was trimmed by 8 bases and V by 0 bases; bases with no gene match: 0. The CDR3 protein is CASSPPGQDEQFF. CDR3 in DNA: TGTGCCAGCTCACCACCGGGACAGGATGAGCAGTTCTTC.

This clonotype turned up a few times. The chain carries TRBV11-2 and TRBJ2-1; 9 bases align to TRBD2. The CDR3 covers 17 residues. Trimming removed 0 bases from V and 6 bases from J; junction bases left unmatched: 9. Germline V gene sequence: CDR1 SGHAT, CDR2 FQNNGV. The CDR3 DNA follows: TGTGCCAGCAGCTTAGAACGTCCTAGCGGGGTCCCCAATGAGCAGTTCTTC. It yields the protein CASSLERPSGVPNEQFF.

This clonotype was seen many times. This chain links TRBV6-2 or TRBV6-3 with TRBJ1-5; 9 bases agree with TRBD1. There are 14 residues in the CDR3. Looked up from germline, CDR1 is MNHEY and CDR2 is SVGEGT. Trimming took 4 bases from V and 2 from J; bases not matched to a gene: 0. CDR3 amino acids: CASSWDRGNQPQHF. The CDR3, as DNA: TGTGCCAGCAGTTGGGACAGGGGCAATCAGCCCCAGCATTTT.

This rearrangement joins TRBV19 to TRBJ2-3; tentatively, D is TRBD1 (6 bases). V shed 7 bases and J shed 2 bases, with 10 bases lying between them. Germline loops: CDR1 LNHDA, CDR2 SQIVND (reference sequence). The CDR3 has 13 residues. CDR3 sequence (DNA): TGTGCCAGTATGCGGACAGACACAGATACGCAGTATTTT. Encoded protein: CASMRTDTDTQYF. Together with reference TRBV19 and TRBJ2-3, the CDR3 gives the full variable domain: DGGITQSPKYLFRKEGQNVTLSCEQNLNHDAMYWYRQDPGQGLRLIYYSQIVNDFQKGDIAEGYSVSREKKESFPLTVTSAQKNPTAFYLCASMRTDTDTQYFGPGTRLTVL.